This T cell receptor (beta chain) is from a study of shared clonotypes between healthy human individuals. Study as a whole: The cohort had two women and three men, ages 18 to 49.

As regards this clone: The antigen is undetermined.

Trimming left V 1 base short and J 2 bases short, with 24 bases between. The CDR3 contains 19 residues. Looked up from germline, CDR1 is SGHDN and CDR2 is FVKESK. The naive CD8 subset, CD45RO-negative cells positively selected for CCR7, excluded terminally differentiated effector memory CD45RA+ cells. Every immunoSEQ plate was one replicate of a subset's evenly spread DNA. The protocol was immunoSEQ multiplex PCR, while the TCRdb copy is restricted to in-frame clones and leaves out a portion. The sample includes approximately 590,000 clones, 95% to 96% of them seen just once. Overall study findings and caveats: All-four-donor shared clonotypes had higher generation probabilities than non-shared clonotypes did. With few donors, the genetic and exposure-history diversity represented was limited.

The sequenced material came from naive CD8+ T cells sorted from blood. V usage is TRBV14 and J usage is TRBJ2-7, with a weak D call TRBD2 (5 bases). This clonotype was obtained from a woman in her thirties in good health. This CDR3 reads CASSQGERSGPLLTYEQYF. The CDR3 nucleotides read TGTGCCAGCAGCCAAGGGGAGAGGTCAGGACCCCTCTTGACCTACGAGCAGTACTTC.